Below, 25 T cell receptor beta chains from the same sample are listed, as sequenced in a study of T cell clones after liver transplantation. TCRdb's copy holds only in-frame clones and misses some; the assay was immunoSEQ multiplex PCR. The profile shows 50,000 to 60,000 clones, around two thirds of them singletons. Sequenced here: CD4+ T cells from blood, sampled at the approximately 16-month timepoint. The receptor source for this set is a human patient who received a liver transplant. A subset of T cells may come from the graft donor.

This chain links TRBV19 with TRBJ1-2; TRBD1 matches at 7 bases. V lost 5 bases to trimming and J lost 0 bases; unmatched junction nucleotides: 6. CDR1 LNHDA and CDR2 SQIVND come from the germline V gene (reference sequence). The CDR3 is made up of 15 amino acids. The CDR3 bases are TGTGCCAGTAGTGGGGGACAGACAACTAACTATGGCTACACCTTC. Protein sequence: CASSGGQTTNYGYTF.

J is TRBJ1-4 and V is TRBV27, with unresolved D. With 5 bases removed from V and 7 bases from J, the gap between germline ends came to 8 bases. This CDR3 has 12 residues. The germline V gene has CDR1 MNHEY and CDR2 SMNVEV (reference sequence). In DNA, the CDR3 is TGTGCCAGCAGTCGGATCGGTGAAAAACTGTTTTTT. Translating it yields CASSRIGEKLFF.

This clone has ten or more counts. This chain connects TRBV2 to TRBJ1-5; D unresolved. In germline, CDR1 is SNHLY, CDR2 FYNNEI. The V end was cut by 4 bases, the J end by 7 bases, with 11 bases between. CDR3 size: 13 residues. In DNA form, the CDR3 reads TGTGCCAGCAGTGCCGGGTTAGGGCAGCCCCAGCATTTT. Translated: CASSAGLGQPQHF.

The CDR3: CASSLGGIGVDTQYF. The CDR3 DNA is TGTGCCAGCAGTTTGGGCGGGATCGGCGTAGATACGCAGTATTTT. V usage is TRBV28 and J usage is TRBJ2-3, with D maybe TRBD2 (6 bases). V shed 3 bases and J shed 5 bases, with 15 bases lying between them. Germline CDR1 is MDHEN and CDR2 is SYDVKM. The CDR3 runs to 15 residues. Based on the CDR3 plus reference TRBV28 and TRBJ2-3, the full variable domain is DVKVTQSSRYLVKRTGEKVFLECVQDMDHENMFWYRQDPGLGLRLIYFSYDVKMKEKGDIPEGYSVSREKKERFSLILESASTNQTSMYLCASSLGGIGVDTQYFGPGTRLTVL.

This clone came up a few times. Other DNA sequences in the sample encode the same CDR3. The CDR3 sequence is CASMGANYGYTF. The CDR3 coding sequence is TGTGCCAGCATGGGAGCTAACTATGGCTACACCTTC. The chain has TRBV6-5 and TRBJ1-2; D gene uncertain. Germline V gives CDR1 MNHEY, CDR2 SVGAGI. The CDR3 spans 12 residues. The germline V and J ends were trimmed by 7 bases and 0 bases, with 6 bases remaining between them.

This chain connects TRBV10-3 to TRBJ2-3; 12 bases line up with TRBD2. J gave up 5 bases and V 0 bases, and 0 bases lay outside the gene matches. This CDR3 is built from 15 residues. In germline, CDR1 is ENHRY, CDR2 SYGVKD. Here the CDR3 DNA reads TGTGCCATCAGTGAGTCGGGACTAGCGGGAGATACGCAGTATTTT. It encodes CAISESGLAGDTQYF.

The chain employs TRBV9 and TRBJ1-1; D remains ambiguous. This CDR3 comprises 13 residues. CDR1 and CDR2 (germline): SGDLS, YYNGEE. V lost 0 bases and J lost 4, with 7 bases in between. CDR3 nucleotides: TGTGCCAGCAGCGTAGCCGGGTTCACTGAAGCTTTCTTT. This codes for CASSVAGFTEAFF.

The CDR3 DNA reads as TGTGCCATCAGTCCAGAAAACCCGTCAGGGGGTTCACCCCTCCACTTT. Its translation: CAISPENPSGGSPLHF. V is TRBV10-3 and J is TRBJ1-6, with 7 bases identical to TRBD1. The CDR3 is 16 amino acids. V shed 5 bases and J 9 bases; nucleotides not matched to a gene: 13. Germline CDR1 ENHRY, CDR2 SYGVKD.

The chain has TRBV5-1 and TRBJ2-7; no reliable D call. Germline CDR1 reads SGHRS; CDR2 reads YFSETQ. The CDR3 is 14 amino acids. V was clipped by 4 bases and J by 2 bases, with 13 bases between them. CDR3 nucleotides: TGCGCCAGCAGCCTCCCCTCCCAGACCTACGAGCAGTACGTC. Translation gives CASSLPSQTYEQYV.

The chain uses TRBV2 and TRBJ2-1; 10 bases align to TRBD2. The CDR3 loop spans 18 amino acids. With 7 bases clipped from V and 8 bases from J, the junction kept 20 bases outside the gene matches. Germline values: CDR1 SNHLY, CDR2 FYNNEI. CDR3: CASTSGLATLLVGDEQFF. In DNA form, the CDR3 reads TGTGCCAGCACCTCGGGACTAGCGACCCTCTTAGTTGGCGATGAGCAGTTCTTC.

This chain connects TRBV5-1 to TRBJ2-5; D could derive from TRBD1 or TRBD2 (5 bases each). CDR3 size: 16 residues. Germline V gene lookup returns CDR1 SGHRS and CDR2 YFSETQ. V was pared by 4 bases and J by 0 bases, with 16 bases between. CDR3 residues: CASSRQRPGYQETQYF. As DNA, the CDR3 is TGCGCCAGCAGCAGACAGCGGCCAGGGTACCAAGAGACCCAGTACTTC.

This clone has only one observation. V is TRBV28 and J is TRBJ2-1, with TRBD2 identical over 11 bases. The germline V gene has CDR1 MDHEN and CDR2 SYDVKM. This CDR3 contains 19 residues. V lost 2 bases, J lost 7 bases, and 16 bases stayed unmatched. The CDR3 spells CASSLIPVIAGGGFNEQFF. The CDR3 DNA follows: TGTGCCAGCAGTTTAATCCCGGTCATAGCGGGAGGGGGTTTTAATGAGCAGTTCTTC.

This clone was detected a few times. This chain links TRBV28 with TRBJ1-1; the match to TRBD1 covers 9 bases. Germline assignment: CDR1 MDHEN and CDR2 SYDVKM. Germline trimming cut 5 bases from V and 1 base from J; bases unmatched to any gene: 5. The CDR3 extends over 15 amino acids. The CDR3 spells CASSHPGQGNTEAFF. The CDR3 DNA sequence: TGTGCCAGCAGTCACCCGGGACAGGGGAACACTGAAGCTTTCTTT.

The chain employs TRBV27 and TRBJ1-4; no definite D call. This CDR3 has 13 amino acids. Looked up from germline, CDR1 is MNHEY and CDR2 is SMNVEV (reference sequence). V was trimmed by 10 bases and J by 4 bases, leaving 13 bases between them. The CDR3 bases are TGTGCCACGCGGCGGTCTTTTAATGAAAAACTGTTTTTT. It is translated as CATRRSFNEKLFF.

This clone showed up just once. The genes are TRBV5-1 and TRBJ1-3, with D perhaps TRBD1 (5 bases). Germline V gives CDR1 SGHRS, CDR2 YFSETQ. Trimming took 4 bases from V and 0 from J, leaving 17 bases between them. The CDR3 runs to 17 residues. The CDR3 DNA sequence: TGCGCCAGCAGCCGCGGGGACGCCTCTCCCTCTGGAAACACCATATATTTT. It is translated as CASSRGDASPSGNTIYF.

This rearrangement joins TRBV9 to TRBJ2-1; 16 nucleotides align to TRBD2. The germline V gene has CDR1 SGDLS and CDR2 YYNGEE. There are 17 residues in the CDR3. V shed 3 bases, J shed 4 bases, and the junction held 4 bases outside the gene matches. This CDR3 is CASSAGLAGGKYNEQFF. The CDR3 nucleotides read TGTGCCAGCAGCGCGGGACTAGCGGGAGGGAAATACAATGAGCAGTTCTTC.

The chain combines TRBV19 with TRBJ1-5; TRBD1 is a possible D gene (5 bases). CDR3 length: 14 residues. V was pared by 1 base and J by 6 bases, with 10 bases between. Germline loops: CDR1 LNHDA, CDR2 SQIVND (reference sequence). The CDR3 bases are TGTGCCAGTAGTATAGTGGAGAGGGGTCAGCCCCAGCATTTT. Protein: CASSIVERGQPQHF.

V gene TRBV6-6 combines with J gene TRBJ2-7; D perhaps matches TRBD1 (5 bases). CDR1 is MNHNY, CDR2 SVGAGI, per germline (reference sequence). V lost 5 bases and J lost 0, with 11 bases in between. The CDR3 length is 14 residues. CDR3 residues: CASSNGQNSYEQYF. DNA for the CDR3: TGTGCCAGCAGTAACGGACAAAACTCCTACGAGCAGTACTTC.

The chain is built from TRBV6-1 and TRBJ1-1, with D maybe TRBD1 (5 bases). V was trimmed by 6 bases and J by 1 base, leaving 9 bases between them. This CDR3 contains 13 residues. CDR1 MNHNS and CDR2 SASEGT come from the germline V gene. CDR3: CASSRGRNTEAFF. In DNA form, the CDR3 reads TGTGCCAGCAGCCGGGGACGGAACACTGAAGCTTTCTTT.

The chain combines TRBV5-1 with TRBJ1-1; D perhaps matches TRBD1 (6 bases). The germline V and J ends were trimmed by 0 bases and 7 bases, with 10 bases remaining between them. The CDR3 has 13 amino acids. The germline V gene encodes CDR1 SGHRS and CDR2 YFSETQ. The CDR3 DNA is TGCGCCAGCAGCTTGGAAACAGGGTATGAAGCTTTCTTT. It yields the protein CASSLETGYEAFF.

The chain recombines TRBV6-6 with TRBJ1-5; perhaps TRBD1 as D (5 bases). V dropped 5 bases and J dropped 0 bases, with 11 bases sitting between them. The germline CDR1 and CDR2 sequences are MNHNY and SVGAGI (reference sequence). This CDR3 region has 15 residues. The CDR3 loop is CASSPRDGSNQPQHF. Written as DNA, the CDR3 is TGTGCCAGCAGTCCACGGGACGGTAGCAATCAGCCCCAGCATTTT.

This chain uses TRBV5-8 with TRBJ2-1; D possibly corresponds to TRBD2 (5 bases). The CDR3 contains 16 residues. The germline V and J ends were trimmed by 3 bases and 2 bases, with 15 bases remaining between them. CDR1 is SGHTS, CDR2 YDEGEE, per germline. CDR3 residues: CASSSFKGAAYNEQFF. The CDR3 region has the DNA TGTGCCAGCAGCTCCTTCAAGGGAGCGGCCTACAATGAGCAGTTCTTC. The full variable domain, rest sourced from reference TRBV5-8 and TRBJ2-1, is EAGVTQSPTHLIKTRGQQATLRCSPISGHTSVYWYQQALGLGLQFLLWYDEGEERNRGNFPPRFSGRQFPNYSSELNVNALELEDSALYLCASSSFKGAAYNEQFFGPGTRLTVL.

CDR3 in amino acids: CASSGASGTSGDTQYF. The CDR3, as DNA: TGTGCCAGCAGCGGGGCCTCCGGGACTAGCGGAGATACGCAGTATTTT. The rearrangement links TRBV9 to TRBJ2-3, with 11 bases identical to TRBD2. The CDR3 totals 16 residues. Trimming removed 3 bases from V and 5 bases from J; junction bases left unmatched: 8. Germline values: CDR1 SGDLS, CDR2 YYNGEE.

The rearrangement joins TRBV6-1 to TRBJ1-1; 9 bases are a match to TRBD1. This CDR3 contains 15 residues. V was pared by 4 bases and J by 4 bases, with 7 bases of the junction left unmatched. CDR1 and CDR2 (germline): MNHNS, SASEGT. The chain's CDR3 is CASSATATGGTEAFF. Here the CDR3 DNA reads TGTGCCAGCAGTGCGACCGCGACAGGGGGCACTGAAGCTTTCTTT.

The V and J genes are TRBV10-3 and TRBJ2-7; D is possibly TRBD1 or TRBD2 (5 bases each). Germline-derived CDR1 and CDR2 are ENHRY and SYGVKD. The CDR3 covers 11 residues. The germline V and J ends were trimmed by 10 bases and 2 bases, with 9 bases remaining between them. CDR3: CATGGTYEQYF. CDR3 nucleotide sequence: TGTGCCACTGGGGGAACCTACGAGCAGTACTTC.